Listed below are T cell receptor beta chains from one sample, sequenced in a study of cytomegalovirus exposure and HLA in healthy donors. Some clones are missing from TCRdb's copy, which holds only in-frame ones; the method was immunoSEQ multiplex PCR. The sample records about 160,000 clones, over 60% being singletons. Sequencing used PBMCs. The receptors shown here come from a woman aged 35 to 49 in good health and CMV-seronegative. Both conserved end residues are part of each CDR3. The D gene is left open where the match is weak. The size entry is marked missing in some rows and otherwise reads once, few, many or a size class.

TRBJ1-2 . TRBV11-2 TRBD1 CASSLGPTGYYGYTF TGTGCCAGCAGCTTAGGACCGACAGGGTACTATGGCTACACCTTC
TRBJ2-4 . TRBV4-1 . CASSQVRGRTDKNIQYF TGCGCCAGCAGCCAAGTCCGTGGCCGGACAGACAAAAACATTCAGTACTTC
TRBJ1-5 . TRBV19 . CASRYGKGVVSEPQHF TGTGCCAGTAGGTATGGGAAAGGGGTCGTTTCAGAGCCCCAGCATTTT
TRBJ1-3 few TRBV13 . CASSLDRNTIYF TGTGCCAGCAGCTTAGATAGAAACACCATATATTTT
TRBJ1-1 . TRBV5-1 . CASSSSGNVNAEAFF TGCGCCAGCAGCTCATCAGGGAATGTAAATGCTGAAGCTTTCTTT
TRBJ2-5 . TRBV5-1 . CASSLQETQYF TGCGCCAGCAGCCTCCAAGAGACCCAGTACTTC
TRBJ1-2 few TRBV5-6 TRBD1 CASSSGQGANYGYTF TGTGCCAGCAGCTCTGGACAGGGAGCTAACTATGGCTACACCTTC
TRBJ1-2 . TRBV20-1 . CSARDLDF TGCAGTGCTAGAGATTTAGACTTC
TRBJ1-1 once TRBV7-9 . CASSLVAGAVTEAFF TGTGCCAGCAGCTTAGTCGCGGGGGCGGTAACTGAAGCTTTCTTT
TRBJ2-3 . TRBV14 . CASSQTGPTDTQYF TGTGCCAGCAGCCAAACAGGGCCCACAGATACGCAGTATTTT
TRBJ1-1 . TRBV6-5 . CASSDDSEAFF TGTGCCAGCAGTGATGACAGTGAAGCTTTCTTT
TRBJ1-1 . TRBV6-1 TRBD1 CASSATGGPEAFF TGTGCCAGCAGTGCGACAGGGGGCCCTGAAGCTTTCTTT
TRBJ1-2 . TRBV6-1 TRBD1 CASSEVIGRGRDGYTF TGTGCCAGCAGTGAAGTAATCGGCAGGGGGCGAGATGGCTACACCTTC
TRBJ1-5 . TRBV4-1 TRBD1 CASSQTIVRGPNQPQHF TGCGCCAGCAGCCAAACAATAGTCAGGGGGCCGAATCAGCCCCAGCATTTT
TRBJ1-6 . TRBV18 TRBD1 CASSPSGQGSSPLHF TGTGCCAGCTCACCATCGGGACAGGGGAGTTCACCCCTCCACTTT
TRBJ2-1 . TRBV5-1 . CASSASLLGDEQFF TGCGCCAGCAGCGCATCGCTCCTAGGAGATGAGCAGTTCTTC
TRBJ1-1 few TRBV2 . CASSDPGESEAFF TGTGCCAGCAGTGATCCGGGGGAATCTGAAGCTTTCTTT
TRBJ1-2 . TRBV9 . CASSAHREAYQGYTF TGTGCCAGCAGCGCCCACAGGGAAGCGTACCAAGGCTACACCTTC
TRBJ2-2 . TRBV7-8 . CASSLAANPGELFF TGTGCCAGCAGCCTCGCTGCTAATCCCGGGGAGCTGTTTTTT
TRBJ1-1 . TRBV5-1 TRBD1 CASSARQGTRTEAFF TGCGCCAGCAGCGCCAGACAGGGGACCCGCACTGAAGCTTTCTTT
TRBJ2-1 . TRBV5-1 TRBD2 CASSPGGLAGTDNEQFF TGCGCCAGCAGCCCCGGGGGGCTAGCGGGGACAGACAATGAGCAGTTCTTC
TRBJ2-1 . TRBV28 TRBD2 CASSLVAGGPNEQFF TGTGCCAGCAGTTTAGTAGCGGGGGGCCCAAATGAGCAGTTCTTC
TRBJ1-6 . TRBV21-1 . CASTTRGYPNSPLHF TGTGCCAGCACCACCAGGGGGTACCCTAATTCACCCCTCCACTTT
TRBJ1-6 once TRBV18 TRBD1 CASSGDRMNSPLHF TGTGCCAGCTCTGGGGACAGGATGAATTCACCCCTCCACTTT
TRBJ1-5 few TRBV18 . CASSPGAVQPQHF TGTGCCAGCTCTCCAGGGGCGGTTCAGCCCCAGCATTTT
TRBJ2-1 . TRBV5-1 TRBD2 CASSLDQRGPDNEQFF TGCGCCAGCAGCTTGGACCAGCGGGGCCCGGACAATGAGCAGTTCTTC
TRBJ2-7 . TRBV18 TRBD2 CASSSGETFYEQYF TGTGCCAGCTCAAGCGGGGAGACTTTCTACGAGCAGTACTTC
TRBJ2-5 once TRBV4-1 . CASSHPRPQATQYF TGCGCCAGCAGCCACCCCAGACCCCAGGCGACCCAGTACTTC
TRBJ2-1 . TRBV27 TRBD1 CASNAADRDEQFF TGTGCCAGCAACGCGGCGGACAGGGATGAGCAGTTCTTC
TRBJ1-4 . TRBV27 . CASSPGTNEKLFF TGTGCCAGCAGTCCAGGGACTAATGAAAAACTGTTTTTT
TRBJ1-4 few TRBV13 TRBD1 CASSPGGQGREKLFF TGTGCCAGCAGCCCCGGCGGACAGGGGCGTGAAAAACTGTTTTTT
TRBJ2-7 . TRBV5-1 . CASSLTGTYEQYF TGCGCCAGCAGCTTGACCGGGACCTACGAGCAGTACTTC
TRBJ2-7 once TRBV5-1 TRBD1 CASSLEGAGYEQYF TGCGCCAGCAGCTTGGAGGGGGCCGGGTACGAGCAGTACTTC
TRBJ1-2 . TRBV6-1 . CASQPGHNYGYTF TGTGCCAGTCAGCCGGGACATAACTATGGCTACACCTTC
TRBJ2-1 . TRBV5-1 . CASSLGASNNEQFF TGCGCCAGCAGCTTGGGAGCGTCGAACAATGAGCAGTTCTTC
TRBJ2-5 . TRBV2 . CASSELQGFQETQYF TGTGCCAGCAGTGAACTACAGGGATTCCAAGAGACCCAGTACTTC